The 25 T cell receptor beta chains given below trace back to one sample, sequenced in a study of T cell responses to AZD1222 COVID-19 vaccine. Data came from immunoSEQ multiplex PCR; TCRdb stores just in-frame clones and leaves some out. This sample has roughly 170,000 clones, with around 88% found just once. The specimen comprised peripheral blood, sampled on day 0 of AZD1222 vaccination. These receptors were obtained from an adult in good health.

The CDR3 loop is CASQEGGYAGELFF. CDR3 sequence (DNA): TGTGCCAGTCAGGAGGGGGGTTATGCCGGGGAGCTGTTTTTT. The chain combines TRBV19 with TRBJ2-2, with D perhaps TRBD1 or TRBD2 (6 bases each). Trimming left V 8 bases short and J 6 bases short, with 16 bases between. Germline V lookup: CDR1 LNHDA, CDR2 SQIVND (reference sequence). The CDR3 extends over 14 amino acids. Full variable domain (outside the CDR3, taken from reference TRBV19 and TRBJ2-2): DGGITQSPKYLFRKEGQNVTLSCEQNLNHDAMYWYRQDPGQGLRLIYYSQIVNDFQKGDIAEGYSVSREKKESFPLTVTSAQKNPTAFYLCASQEGGYAGELFFGEGSRLTVL.

This clone was seen more than once but under ten times. The chain combines TRBV12-3 or TRBV12-4 with TRBJ1-3; D is undetermined. This CDR3 is 12 amino acids long. V was cut by 2 bases and J by 4 bases, with 3 bases left in between. The CDR3 DNA reads TGTGCCAGCAGTTTATACGGAAACACCATATATTTT. It specifies CASSLYGNTIYF.

J is TRBJ1-1 and V is TRBV7-9; no clear D gene. Deletions cut 1 base from V and 2 bases from J, with 14 bases between. The CDR3 is made up of 16 amino acids. Germline V gene sequence: CDR1 SEHNR, CDR2 FQNEAQ (reference sequence). CDR3 nucleotides: TGTGCCAGCAGCTTAGGAGCCGTCAGCCCCAACACTGAAGCTTTCTTT. As protein: CASSLGAVSPNTEAFF.

The V gene is TRBV3-1 (or the pseudogene TRBV3-2), the J gene TRBJ2-5, with a weak D call TRBD2 (6 bases). The V gene lost 1 base and the J gene lost 5 bases, with 11 bases spanning the gap. Germline lookup yields CDR1 LGHDT and CDR2 YNNKEL (reference sequence). The CDR3 runs to 14 residues. CDR3 nucleotide sequence: TGTGCCAGCAGCCAAGGGAGGGCGTTGGAGACCCAGTACTTC. Translating gives CASSQGRALETQYF.

This chain links TRBV23-1 with TRBJ1-6; 7 nucleotides match TRBD1. TRBV23-1 is an open reading frame whose function is uncertain. Losses at the gene ends were 0 bases for V and 8 bases for J; bases not matched to a gene: 13. The CDR3 has 18 residues. The chain's CDR3 is CASSQSGTRGRHYSPLHF. Here the CDR3 DNA reads TGCGCCAGCAGTCAATCGGGAACCAGGGGGAGACATTATTCACCCCTCCACTTT.

The V gene is TRBV3-1 (or the pseudogene TRBV3-2), the J gene TRBJ2-5; a weak D match, TRBD1 (6 bases). Germline V lookup: CDR1 LGHDT, CDR2 YNNKEL (reference sequence). V gave up 8 bases and J gave up 2 bases, with 18 bases separating them. The CDR3 has 15 residues. The DNA of the CDR3 is TGTGCCAGCCGAAGAGAGGGGGACGGTCAAGAGACCCAGTACTTC. Its protein is CASRREGDGQETQYF.

The chain has TRBV7-2 and TRBJ2-1; D call uncertain. CDR1 SGHTA and CDR2 FQGNSA come from the germline V gene. V was clipped by 0 bases and J by 0 bases, with 9 bases between them. This CDR3 comprises 16 residues. CDR3 nucleotide sequence: TGTGCCAGCAGCTTAGCGTTTAGTACCTCCTACAATGAGCAGTTCTTC. Translating gives CASSLAFSTSYNEQFF. The variable domain in full, completed from reference TRBV7-2 and TRBJ2-1, reads GAGVSQSPSNKVTEKGKDVELRCDPISGHTALYWYRQSLGQGLEFLIYFQGNSAPDKSGLPSDRFSAERTGGSVSTLTIQRTQQEDSAVYLCASSLAFSTSYNEQFFGPGTRLTVL.

This chain uses TRBV12-3 or TRBV12-4 with TRBJ1-3; D unclear. V was clipped by 7 bases and J by 0 bases, with 4 bases between them. The CDR3 has 12 amino acids. The CDR3 DNA is TGTGCCAGCACTGGCTCTGGAAACACCATATATTTT. Its translation: CASTGSGNTIYF.

This chain connects TRBV2 to TRBJ1-2; the match to TRBD1 covers 8 bases. The germline CDR1 and CDR2 sequences are SNHLY and FYNNEI. V lost 3 bases to trimming and J lost 7 bases; unmatched junction nucleotides: 10. CDR3 size: 15 residues. The CDR3 protein is CASSEARGRISGYTF. CDR3 nucleotides: TGTGCCAGCAGTGAGGCCAGGGGGCGAATCAGTGGCTACACCTTC.

The rearrangement joins TRBV4-1 to TRBJ1-6, with a tentative D call TRBD1 (5 bases). Per germline, CDR1 MGHRA and CDR2 YSYEKL. Trimming pared 4 bases from V and 5 bases from J, leaving 12 bases between. The CDR3 is 15 amino acids. The CDR3 protein is CASSLLMGDNSPLHF. The DNA for the CDR3 is TGCGCCAGCAGCCTCCTGATGGGGGATAATTCACCCCTCCACTTT.

CDR3 loop: CASSPEIGTGSGNTIYF. The CDR3 nucleotides read TGTGCCAGCTCACCAGAAATTGGGACAGGGTCGGGAAACACCATATATTTT. The genes are TRBV18 and TRBJ1-3; TRBD1 matches at 9 bases. Per germline, CDR1 KGHSH and CDR2 LQKENI. This CDR3 has 17 amino acids. V trimming: 2 bases; J trimming: 4 bases; junction bases outside the gene matches: 9.

A note on this clone: The germline gene is not matched at one end of the junction; a read error may be the cause. The chain recombines TRBV6-2 or TRBV6-3 with TRBJ1-3, with D unclear. This CDR3 is 15 amino acids long. From germline, CDR1 is MNHEY and CDR2 SVGEGT. The DNA for the CDR3 is TGTGCCAGCAGTAACTCGAGGTTTGCTGGAAACACCATATATTTT. Its protein is CASSNSRFAGNTIYF.

The chain has TRBV5-1 and TRBJ1-4; D is uncertain. CDR3 size: 15 residues. Germline V gives CDR1 SGHRS, CDR2 YFSETQ. V was cut by 5 bases and J by 2 bases, with 13 bases left in between. The CDR3 bases are TGCGCCAGCAGACAAAGGTTGGGCACTAATGAAAAACTGTTTTTT. This encodes CASRQRLGTNEKLFF. The full variable domain, completed using reference TRBV5-1 and TRBJ1-4, is KAGVTQTPRYLIKTRGQQVTLSCSPISGHRSVSWYQQTPGQGLQFLFEYFSETQRNKGNFPGRFSGRQFSNSRSEMNVSTLELGDSALYLCASRQRLGTNEKLFFGSGTQLSVL.

This clone was recorded only once. One junction end disagrees with the germline gene, perhaps due to a read error. This chain joins TRBV3-1 (or the pseudogene TRBV3-2) and TRBJ2-2; perhaps TRBD1 as D (5 bases). The germline gives CDR1 LGHDT, CDR2 YNNKEL (reference sequence). The CDR3 is 14 amino acids. DNA of the CDR3: TGTACCAGCAGCCAAGATCTCAGGGCCGGGGAGCTGTTTTTT. Amino acid sequence: CTSSQDLRAGELFF.

This clone showed up just once. The chain uses TRBV5-1 and TRBJ1-1, with TRBD1 identical over 7 bases. The CDR3 extends over 16 amino acids. V was clipped by 5 bases and J by 0 bases; unmatched bases: 10. Germline loops: CDR1 SGHRS, CDR2 YFSETQ. In DNA, the CDR3 is TGCGCCAGCAGGGCTGGGACAGCGATAATGAACACTGAAGCTTTCTTT. It translates to CASRAGTAIMNTEAFF.

This sequence joins TRBV7-2 and TRBJ1-2, with unresolved D. CDR1 is SGHTA and CDR2 is FQGNSA in the germline V gene. The CDR3 loop spans 12 amino acids. Trimming cost V 5 bases and J 8 bases, with 12 bases left between them. Here the CDR3 DNA reads TGTGCCAGCAGCCCCGGGGTAGGAGGCTACACCTTC. Its translation is CASSPGVGGYTF.

In nucleotides, the CDR3 is TGTGCCAGCAGCCAAGACAGGCTTCCATCTTCACCCCTCCACTTT. This gives the protein CASSQDRLPSSPLHF. V is TRBV3-1 (or the pseudogene TRBV3-2) and J is TRBJ1-6; D remains ambiguous. This CDR3 region has 15 residues. Germline CDR1 is LGHDT and CDR2 is YNNKEL (reference sequence). V lost 0 bases, J lost 9 bases, and 12 bases lay in between.

This chain joins TRBV2 and TRBJ2-2; TRBD2 matches at 13 bases. The junction had 8 bases not matched to a gene; V was cut back by 4 bases and J by 6 bases. This CDR3 is built from 17 residues. CDR1 and CDR2 from the germline V gene are SNHLY and FYNNEI. The CDR3 DNA sequence: TGTGCCAGCAGTGGCGCCCGGGGACTAGCGGGGCCCGGGGAGCTGTTTTTT. Amino acid sequence: CASSGARGLAGPGELFF.

J is TRBJ2-1 and V is TRBV7-6; 7 bases are a match to TRBD1. Germline V gene lookup returns CDR1 SGHVS and CDR2 FNYEAQ. V dropped 2 bases and J dropped 2; count of bases not matched to a gene: 18. CDR3 length: 20 amino acids. The CDR3 DNA reads as TGTGCCAGCAGCTTATACTCACAGGGGTCCATACTTACGACCTACAATGAGCAGTTCTTC. Its protein is CASSLYSQGSILTTYNEQFF.

The chain combines TRBV30 with TRBJ1-3, with a weak D call TRBD1 (6 bases). CDR1 is GTSNPN and CDR2 is SVGIG in the germline V gene (reference sequence). The CDR3 is made up of 15 amino acids. V was clipped by 1 base and J by 4 bases, with 14 bases between them. The CDR3 DNA reads TGTGCCTGGAGTGAACAGGGAAATTCGGGAAACACCATATATTTT. This codes for CAWSEQGNSGNTIYF.

This clone came up once. The rearrangement links TRBV28 to TRBJ1-2; D is perhaps TRBD1 (5 bases). Germline V gives CDR1 MDHEN, CDR2 SYDVKM. With 6 bases removed from V and 2 bases from J, the gap between germline ends came to 16 bases. This CDR3 is 15 amino acids long. The CDR3, as DNA: TGTGCCAGCAGGGGGCTGACCCTCCCCAACTATGGCTACACCTTC. Translation: CASRGLTLPNYGYTF.

The rearrangement joins TRBV11-2 to TRBJ1-6; D remains unclear. Germline assignment: CDR1 SGHAT and CDR2 FQNNGV. V was trimmed by 5 bases and J by 7 bases, leaving 15 bases between them. The CDR3 has 15 residues. DNA for the CDR3: TGTGCCAGCAGCCACAGCTCACAGTTCAATTCACCCCTCCACTTT. Translating gives CASSHSSQFNSPLHF.

This sequence joins TRBV28 and TRBJ1-5, with D perhaps TRBD1 (6 bases). CDR1 is MDHEN and CDR2 is SYDVKM in the germline V gene. This CDR3 has 13 amino acids. Trimming shortened V by 3 bases and J by 4 bases, and 7 bases separated the two germline ends. The CDR3 coding sequence is TGTGCCAGCAGTTTTACAGGGAATCAGCCCCAGCATTTT. It encodes CASSFTGNQPQHF.

V is TRBV6-4 and J is TRBJ2-2, with D uncertain. V was clipped by 5 bases and J by 3 bases, with 7 bases between them. The CDR3 totals 13 residues. The germline V gene encodes CDR1 MRHNA and CDR2 SNTAGT. CDR3 loop: CASSPGHTGELFF. Written as DNA, the CDR3 is TGTGCCAGCAGTCCCGGACACACCGGGGAGCTGTTTTTT.

This chain links TRBV29-1 with TRBJ1-2, with no clear D. V lost 0 bases and J lost 8, with 10 bases in between. Germline V gives CDR1 SQVTM, CDR2 ANQGSEA. The CDR3 contains 12 residues. In nucleotides, the CDR3 is TGCAGCGTTGAAGATTCGGGGATCGGCTACACCTTC. It translates to CSVEDSGIGYTF.